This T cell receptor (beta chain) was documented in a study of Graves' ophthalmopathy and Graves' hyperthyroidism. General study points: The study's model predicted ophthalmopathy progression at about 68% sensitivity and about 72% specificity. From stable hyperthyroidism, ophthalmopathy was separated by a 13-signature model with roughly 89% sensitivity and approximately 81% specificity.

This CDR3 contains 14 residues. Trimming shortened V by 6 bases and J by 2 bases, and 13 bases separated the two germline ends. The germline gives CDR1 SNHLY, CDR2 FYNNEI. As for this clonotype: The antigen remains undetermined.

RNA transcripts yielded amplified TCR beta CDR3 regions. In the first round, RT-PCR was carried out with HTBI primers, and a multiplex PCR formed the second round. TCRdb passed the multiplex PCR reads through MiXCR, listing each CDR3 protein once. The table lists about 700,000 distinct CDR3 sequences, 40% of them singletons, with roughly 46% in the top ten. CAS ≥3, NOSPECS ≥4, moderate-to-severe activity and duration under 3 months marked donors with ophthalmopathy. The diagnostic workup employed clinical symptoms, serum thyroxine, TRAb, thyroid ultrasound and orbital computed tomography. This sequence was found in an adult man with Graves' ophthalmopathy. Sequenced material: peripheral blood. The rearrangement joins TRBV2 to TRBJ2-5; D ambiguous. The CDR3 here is CASSQVTLQETQYF. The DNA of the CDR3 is TGTGCCAGCAGCCAAGTTACCTTACAAGAGACCCAGTACTTC.